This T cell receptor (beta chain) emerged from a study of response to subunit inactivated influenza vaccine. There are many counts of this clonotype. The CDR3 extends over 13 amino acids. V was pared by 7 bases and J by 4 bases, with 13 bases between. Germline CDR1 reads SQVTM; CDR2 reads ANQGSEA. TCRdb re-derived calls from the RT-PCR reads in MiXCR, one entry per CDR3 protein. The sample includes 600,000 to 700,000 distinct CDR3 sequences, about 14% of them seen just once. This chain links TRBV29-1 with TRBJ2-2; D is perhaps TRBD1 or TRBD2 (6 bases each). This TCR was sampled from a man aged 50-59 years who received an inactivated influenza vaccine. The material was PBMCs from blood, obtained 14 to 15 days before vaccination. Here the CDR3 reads CSANEGGTGELFF. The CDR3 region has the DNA TGCAGCGCCAATGAGGGGGGCACCGGGGAGCTGTTTTTT.